One sample yielded the 30 T cell receptor beta chains listed below, sequenced in a study of radiotherapy plus CTLA-4 blockade in lung cancer. TCRdb's copy holds only in-frame clones and misses some; the assay was immunoSEQ multiplex PCR. The sample consists of roughly 100,000 clones, more than 75% of them appearing once. This specimen consisted of peripheral blood, obtained from a patient treated with radiotherapy plus ipilimumab. The receptors shown here come from a human donor with non-small cell lung cancer that progressed on radiotherapy plus ipilimumab. Some clones in this sample may be carry-over from other donors' samples.

This clone came up a few times. The rearrangement uses TRBV5-1 and TRBJ2-5; D might be TRBD1 or TRBD2, each matching 5 bases. In germline, CDR1 is SGHRS, CDR2 YFSETQ. This CDR3 has 15 residues. Between the trimmed V and J ends, which lost 0 bases and 2 bases, there was a span of 11 bases. The CDR3 sequence is CASSLAGTRQETQYF. In DNA form, the CDR3 reads TGCGCCAGCAGCTTGGCCGGGACCCGGCAAGAGACCCAGTACTTC. Complete variable domain (other parts from reference TRBV5-1 and TRBJ2-5): KAGVTQTPRYLIKTRGQQVTLSCSPISGHRSVSWYQQTPGQGLQFLFEYFSETQRNKGNFPGRFSGRQFSNSRSEMNVSTLELGDSALYLCASSLAGTRQETQYFGPGTRLLVL.

The genes are TRBV4-3 and TRBJ1-2, with TRBD1 matching over 8 bases. Trimming removed 3 bases from V and 0 bases from J; junction bases left unmatched: 12. The germline V gene has CDR1 LGHNA and CDR2 YSLEER. CDR3 length: 18 amino acids. The CDR3 loop reads CASSHLGTGSFSNYGYTF. The CDR3 DNA sequence: TGCGCCAGCAGCCACTTAGGGACAGGTTCCTTTTCTAACTATGGCTACACCTTC.

The chain carries TRBV19 and TRBJ2-6; D possibly corresponds to TRBD1 (6 bases). The CDR3 totals 18 residues. V was trimmed by 4 bases and J by 0 bases, leaving 16 bases between them. Germline-derived CDR1 and CDR2 are LNHDA and SQIVND (reference sequence). CDR3 sequence reads: CASSTYRDTSSGANVLTF. For the CDR3, the DNA is TGTGCCAGTAGTACCTACCGGGACACCAGCTCTGGGGCCAACGTCCTGACTTTC.

The rearrangement joins TRBV5-1 to TRBJ2-2, with D unresolved. Trimming left V 2 bases short and J 3 bases short, with 8 bases between. Germline V gives CDR1 SGHRS, CDR2 YFSETQ. The CDR3 totals 14 residues. The CDR3 sequence: CASSFDTDTGELFF. The DNA for the CDR3 is TGCGCCAGCAGCTTTGACACTGACACCGGGGAGCTGTTTTTT.

J is TRBJ1-2 and V is TRBV19; D is uncertain. Germline V gene sequence: CDR1 LNHDA, CDR2 SQIVND (reference sequence). V lost 7 bases and J 5 bases, leaving 20 bases between the germline ends. This CDR3 has 15 amino acids. For the CDR3, the DNA is TGTGCCAGTAAAATGGCGGACCCTCTGAATTATGGCTACACCTTC. It translates to CASKMADPLNYGYTF.

V gene TRBV5-1 combines with J gene TRBJ2-1, with D perhaps TRBD1 or TRBD2 (5 bases each). This CDR3 has 17 residues. Germline CDR1 is SGHRS and CDR2 is YFSETQ. The ends were cut back, 0 bases at V and 0 bases at J, with 13 bases in the middle. DNA of the CDR3: TGCGCCAGCAGCTTGGCATCGGGGCCCAGCTCCTACAATGAGCAGTTCTTC. Protein product: CASSLASGPSSYNEQFF.

The V call is TRBV4-3, the J call TRBJ2-5; the D is unclear. CDR1 is LGHNA, CDR2 YSLEER, per germline. V lost 1 base to trimming and J lost 2 bases, with 5 bases between them. The CDR3 covers 13 residues. DNA for the CDR3: TGCGCCAGCAGCCAAGGTACGCAAGAGACCCAGTACTTC. Protein sequence: CASSQGTQETQYF.

This clone came up a few times. The chain links TRBV19 to TRBJ1-4; D is unclear. Germline assignment: CDR1 LNHDA and CDR2 SQIVND (reference sequence). V was cut by 7 bases and J by 12 bases, with 12 bases left in between. This CDR3 region has 11 residues. The CDR3 DNA reads TGTGCCAGTAATTTGGGAGTGGAACTGTTTTTT. The encoded protein is CASNLGVELFF.

The chain links TRBV2 to TRBJ2-7; 9 nucleotides agree with TRBD1. The CDR3 spans 14 residues. The V and J ends lost 5 bases and 2 bases, in that order; junction bases with no gene match: 4. Germline V lookup: CDR1 SNHLY, CDR2 FYNNEI. The CDR3 region is CASSPRTGAYEQYF. The CDR3 coding sequence is TGTGCCAGCAGTCCCCGGACAGGGGCCTACGAGCAGTACTTC.

This clone was counted a single time. The rearrangement links TRBV2 to TRBJ2-3; 12 bases match TRBD2. The CDR3 loop spans 16 amino acids. J gave up 4 bases and V 6 bases, and 8 bases lay outside the gene matches. Looked up from germline, CDR1 is SNHLY and CDR2 is FYNNEI. The chain's CDR3 is CASRLAGGPFADTQYF. The CDR3 nucleotides are TGTGCCAGCAGACTAGCGGGGGGCCCCTTCGCAGATACGCAGTATTTT.

This chain's CDR3 is CASSLGLPRGFEQYF. The CDR3 nucleotides are TGCGCCAGCAGCTTGGGATTACCCAGGGGTTTCGAGCAGTACTTC. This chain uses TRBV5-1 with TRBJ2-7; D perhaps matches TRBD1 (6 bases). The CDR3 runs 15 residues. The germline V and J ends were trimmed by 0 bases and 6 bases, with 16 bases remaining between them. Germline values: CDR1 SGHRS, CDR2 YFSETQ.

This clone appeared a single time. This sequence joins TRBV5-4 and TRBJ2-7; 7 bases are shared with TRBD2. J gave up 5 bases and V 4 bases, and 6 bases lay outside the gene matches. The germline CDR1 and CDR2 sequences are SGHNT and YYREEE (reference sequence). The CDR3 has 13 residues. The CDR3 is CASSGGDRHEQYF. In DNA, the CDR3 is TGTGCCAGCAGCGGGGGGGATAGACACGAGCAGTACTTC.

V usage is TRBV29-1 and J usage is TRBJ1-4; TRBD1 is a possible D gene (5 bases). The CDR3 loop spans 15 amino acids. CDR1 and CDR2 (germline): SQVTM, ANQGSEA. V was pared by 5 bases and J by 6 bases, with 19 bases between. CDR3 in DNA: TGCAGCGTTACGGATCAGGGAGGGAAATATGAAAAACTGTTTTTT. Translation: CSVTDQGGKYEKLFF.

J is TRBJ2-1 and V is TRBV9; 9 bases align to TRBD2. The CDR3 has 14 residues. J lost 8 bases, V lost 0 bases, and 3 bases had no gene match. The germline gives CDR1 SGDLS, CDR2 YYNGEE. Here the CDR3 DNA reads TGTGCCAGCAGCGTAGTAGCGGGGGTGGATGAGCAGTTCTTC. This gives the protein CASSVVAGVDEQFF.

The CDR3 DNA reads TGTGCCAGCAGCCCGACTAGCGGTTTTTTCGAGACCCAGTACTTC. Translating it yields CASSPTSGFFETQYF. The chain is built from TRBV7-9 and TRBJ2-5; 9 bases align to TRBD2. CDR3 length: 15 residues. After removal of 5 bases from V and 5 bases from J, the junction contained 9 bases not matched to a gene. CDR1 is SEHNR, CDR2 FQNEAQ, per germline (reference sequence).

The chain recombines TRBV29-1 with TRBJ1-1; D may be TRBD1 (6 bases). The CDR3 runs 13 residues. The V gene's germline CDR1 is SQVTM and CDR2 ANQGSEA. Trimming took off 2 bases at V and 8 bases at J, with 15 bases between the two ends. The CDR3 DNA reads as TGCAGCGTTGAAATCACCGGGGGGACAGAAGCTTTCTTT. This gives the protein CSVEITGGTEAFF.

About this clone itself: Other DNA sequences in the same sample also yield this CDR3. The chain is built from TRBV9 and TRBJ2-3, with D uncertain. The CDR3 length is 13 residues. Germline V gene sequence: CDR1 SGDLS, CDR2 YYNGEE. Trimming shortened V by 2 bases and J by 0 bases, and 4 bases separated the two germline ends. The CDR3 nucleotides read TGTGCCAGCAGCGTCGGTAGCACAGATACGCAGTATTTT. It translates to CASSVGSTDTQYF.

This clone was seen just once. The gene calls are TRBV5-1 and TRBJ2-1; D perhaps matches TRBD2 (6 bases). The V end was cut by 1 base, the J end by 5 bases, with 10 bases between. The CDR3 is 14 amino acids. Germline CDR1 and CDR2: SGHRS and YFSETQ. CDR3 nucleotides: TGCGCCAGCAGCTTGTGGGGGGTCGACAATGAGCAGTTCTTC. As protein: CASSLWGVDNEQFF.

The chain couples TRBV2 to TRBJ1-1, with D uncertain. The CDR3 covers 13 residues. Germline V lookup: CDR1 SNHLY, CDR2 FYNNEI. V dropped 4 bases and J dropped 2 bases, with 8 bases sitting between them. The CDR3 coding sequence is TGTGCCAGCAGTGTGGAGGGAAACACTGAAGCTTTCTTT. It is translated as CASSVEGNTEAFF.

This clone appeared once. The rearrangement links TRBV7-9 to TRBJ1-1, with a possible D match to TRBD1 (6 bases). The CDR3 runs 16 residues. The V gene's germline CDR1 is SEHNR and CDR2 FQNEAQ (reference sequence). Trimming left V 5 bases short and J 6 bases short, with 22 bases between. The DNA for the CDR3 is TGTGCCAGCAGCCCGCTGAGGGGGTCCCAGGTGGCTGAAGCTTTCTTT. Its translation is CASSPLRGSQVAEAFF.

The V and J genes are TRBV6-5 and TRBJ2-7; D is tentatively TRBD1 or TRBD2 (5 bases each). The V end lost 7 bases, the J end lost 3 bases, and 13 bases lay between the germline ends. The CDR3 is 13 residues long. The V gene's germline CDR1 is MNHEY and CDR2 SVGAGI. The CDR3 bases are TGTGCCAGCAATAAGGGGACCGACTACGAGCAGTACTTC. Its protein product is CASNKGTDYEQYF.

The chain couples TRBV6-1 to TRBJ2-7; D not certain. Trimming stripped 5 bases from V and 4 bases from J, with 6 bases between. CDR3 length equals 11 residues. Germline CDR1 reads MNHNS; CDR2 reads SASEGT. Here the CDR3 reads CASSSLYEQYF. The CDR3 DNA sequence: TGTGCCAGCAGTTCCTTGTACGAGCAGTACTTC.

This rearrangement joins TRBV19 to TRBJ1-3; D possibly corresponds to TRBD1 (6 bases). CDR3 length equals 16 residues. V gave up 5 bases and J gave up 0 bases, with 14 bases separating them. The germline V gene encodes CDR1 LNHDA and CDR2 SQIVND (reference sequence). The DNA for the CDR3 is TGTGCCAGTAGTGAATTTGGGGGGGCCTCTGGAAACACCATATATTTT. Protein: CASSEFGGASGNTIYF. The full variable domain, in which reference TRBV19 and TRBJ1-3 provide the parts outside the CDR3, is DGGITQSPKYLFRKEGQNVTLSCEQNLNHDAMYWYRQDPGQGLRLIYYSQIVNDFQKGDIAEGYSVSREKKESFPLTVTSAQKNPTAFYLCASSEFGGASGNTIYFGEGSWLTVV.

The genes are TRBV27 and TRBJ2-7; perhaps TRBD2 as D (6 bases). The length of the CDR3 is 15 residues. V shed 8 bases and J shed 2 bases, with 19 bases lying between them. Germline CDR1 MNHEY, CDR2 SMNVEV (reference sequence). The chain's CDR3 is CASQQRLGPAYEQYF. The CDR3 coding sequence is TGTGCCAGCCAACAACGACTAGGGCCCGCCTACGAGCAGTACTTC.

The J gene is TRBJ1-6, the V gene TRBV4-2; D remains unclear. The germline V gene encodes CDR1 LGHNA and CDR2 YNFKEQ. The CDR3 totals 14 residues. Trimming took off 5 bases at V and 7 bases at J, with 12 bases between the two ends. DNA of the CDR3: TGTGCCAGCAGCTTATCCTCCAGGAATTCACCCCTCCACTTT. It encodes CASSLSSRNSPLHF.

This clone was recorded only once. The rearrangement joins TRBV6-5 to TRBJ1-4, with D possibly being TRBD1 (6 bases). Trimming shortened V by 6 bases and J by 6 bases, and 11 bases separated the two germline ends. The germline V gene encodes CDR1 MNHEY and CDR2 SVGAGI. The CDR3 loop spans 13 amino acids. CDR3 in DNA: TGTGCCAGCAGAGCCAACAGGGATGAAAAACTGTTTTTT. Translated, it gives CASRANRDEKLFF.

This clone appeared once. The rearrangement links TRBV6-1 to TRBJ1-1, with a possible D match to TRBD1 (6 bases). Trimming pared 5 bases from V and 9 bases from J, leaving 7 bases between. The CDR3 covers 10 residues. Germline lookup yields CDR1 MNHNS and CDR2 SASEGT. CDR3: CASSTGKAFF. CDR3 nucleotide sequence: TGTGCCAGCAGTACAGGGAAAGCTTTCTTT.

A single count supports this clone. The chain links TRBV15 to TRBJ2-4, with D perhaps TRBD1 (6 bases). The CDR3 has 17 residues. Trimming left V 5 bases short and J 0 bases short, with 17 bases between. Germline V lookup: CDR1 LNHNV, CDR2 YYDKDF (reference sequence). In DNA, the CDR3 is TGTGCCACCAGCTCCTCCCCCGGACAGATAGCCAAAAACATTCAGTACTTC. Residues: CATSSSPGQIAKNIQYF.

V is TRBV7-3 and J is TRBJ2-7; 7 nucleotides agree with TRBD1. V lost 5 bases to trimming and J lost 2 bases; unmatched junction nucleotides: 6. In germline, CDR1 is SGHTA, CDR2 FQGTGA. The length of the CDR3 is 14 residues. The CDR3, as DNA: TGTGCCAGCAGCCAAGGACAGGCGCCCTACGAGCAGTACTTC. This gives the protein CASSQGQAPYEQYF.

The chain links TRBV7-2 to TRBJ2-3; no firm D call. V was cut by 3 bases and J by 2 bases, with 6 bases left in between. The germline V gene has CDR1 SGHTA and CDR2 FQGNSA. This CDR3 is built from 13 residues. CDR3 loop: CASSLSVTDTQYF. The CDR3 nucleotides are TGTGCCAGCAGCTTGAGTGTCACAGATACGCAGTATTTT.